The subject of this entry is one T cell receptor beta chain. The protocol was immunoSEQ multiplex PCR, while the TCRdb copy is restricted to in-frame clones and leaves out a portion. The data hold under 15,000 clones, with approximately 80% observed a single time. The entry originates in a study of technical replicates of blood from a few donors. The CDR3 totals 17 residues. From germline, CDR1 is SGHVS and CDR2 FQNEAQ. Unmatched junction bases numbered 15, after V lost 5 bases and J lost 7 bases. The chain uses TRBV7-8 and TRBJ1-5, with 9 bases lining up with TRBD1. The origin of this receptor is a human donor in good health. Sequencing was done on a sample of PBMCs. The CDR3, as DNA: TGTGCCAGCAGCCCGACTGGACAGGGGAGGAGTAGCCAGCCCCAGCATTTT. It is translated as CASSPTGQGRSSQPQHF.